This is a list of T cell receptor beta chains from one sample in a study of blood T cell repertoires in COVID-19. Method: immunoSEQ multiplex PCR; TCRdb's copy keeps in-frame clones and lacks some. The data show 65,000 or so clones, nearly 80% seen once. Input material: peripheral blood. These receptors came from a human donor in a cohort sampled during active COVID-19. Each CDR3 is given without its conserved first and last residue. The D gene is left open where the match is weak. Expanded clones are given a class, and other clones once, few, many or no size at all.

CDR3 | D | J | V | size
ASSLPQLTVFTNTEAF | . | TRBJ1-1 | TRBV7-2 | few
ASSLGASGSHEQY | TRBD2 | TRBJ2-7 | TRBV11-3 | .
ASRGQGWNQPQH | TRBD1 | TRBJ1-5 | TRBV28 | .
AWSRPAGGGYGYT | TRBD1 | TRBJ1-2 | TRBV30 | .
ASMEGTQPQH | . | TRBJ1-5 | TRBV28 | .
ASTRDRGSEAF | TRBD1 | TRBJ1-1 | TRBV6-5 | .
ASSITGTKQETQY | TRBD2 | TRBJ2-5 | TRBV19 | .
ASSREEGTNYGYT | . | TRBJ1-2 | TRBV4-2 | .
ASSLELTGTEAF | . | TRBJ1-1 | TRBV5-4 | .
ASRRDISSGNTIY | . | TRBJ1-3 | TRBV6-5 | .
ASSSGGGPHQETQY | TRBD2 | TRBJ2-5 | TRBV5-4 | .
ASSSRWGGQGMGETQY | TRBD1 | TRBJ2-5 | TRBV5-4 | .
ASSRGTGQPDTQY | TRBD1 | TRBJ2-3 | TRBV7-9 | .
ASSYLGGNTEAF | . | TRBJ1-1 | TRBV3-1/TRBV3-2 | .